This T cell receptor beta chain was observed in a study of blood T cell repertoires in COVID-19 (dated by TCRdb to the early 2020s). With respect to the entire study: Samples from collaborators originated in the United States, Italy and Spain and spanned both the acute and convalescent phases of COVID-19. The material from the prospective study consisted of cDNA or gDNA derived from T cells, B-cell-depleted T cells, or PBMCs. The dataset comprised deeply sampled blood TCRbeta repertoires from subjects exposed to, actively infected with, or recovered from COVID-19. The repertoires were released in a freely available public database intended as a resource for research on the immune response to SARS-CoV-2. The samples were drawn from two sources: the first 160 participants of the ongoing ImmuneRACE study, and 1,200 or so subjects contributed by 6 global collaborators. Nearly every sample came with metadata listing a de-identified subject ID, COVID-19 status, age in years and sex. HLA class I and class II types, where available, came from metadata supplied by the sample provider rather than from assay-based typing. The investigation overall reported the following: The amount of clinical and demographic metadata varied by source and participant and was provided uncurated.

Worth noting for this clone: Its antigen is unknown. Nothing much larger sits one base from this clone, and base qualities are not available.

CDR1 and CDR2, per the germline V gene, are KGHSH and LQKENI. The CDR3 runs 13 amino acids, cysteine and phenylalanine included. CDR3 DNA only is kept here, 39 bases in frame from base 1. The trim is 0 bases for V and 6 bases for J, with a gap of 8 bases between the germline ends. The collaborating institutions used their own protocols to collect whole blood in K2EDTA tubes. For TCRbeta analysis, collaborator samples were shipped as frozen whole blood, as isolated PBMCs, or as DNA extracted from either sample type. TCRbeta CDR3 regions were amplified from genomic DNA by means of the immunoSEQ Assay, a bias-controlled multiplex PCR. The study's processing was this. The number of nucleated cells in each sample was estimated by amplification of reference gene primers within the assay. To quantify the absolute abundance of each unique TCRbeta CDR3 rearrangement, sequence reads were collapsed and filtered. For each sample, productive Simpson clonality was calculated as the square root of Simpson's diversity index over productive rearrangements. The table comes from immuneACCESS by way of TCRdb, which keeps in-frame sequences with V and J called. Part of the clones is missing from these tables; in studies checked, under half for an unresolved V gene and the rest for unknown reasons. Clone size and the V and J calls come from that table; the DNA yielded D and trimming. This sample has 55,000 to 75,000 clones in its table, and about 88% of those were observed once. The ten biggest clones cover under 8% of the sample.

The V and J segments used are TRBV18 and TRBJ1-2; the D segment could be TRBD1, given 5 matching bases. This TCR was recovered from a human donor with active COVID-19. The donor label of this sample is uncertain. The sample comprised peripheral blood. The CDR3 here reads CASSPPMTDGYTF. The DNA sequence follows: TGTGCCAGCTCACCACCTATGACAGATGGCTACACCTTC.